This record covers a single T cell receptor beta chain. What it binds is unknown. This specimen belongs to a study of cytomegalovirus exposure and HLA in healthy donors. Overall study: Most genotyped donors, approximately 81% of some 400, had Caucasian-associated genetic ancestry. General study points: In vitro data verified a few CMV-associated chains as specific for CMV antigens. Earlier analysis yielded a pattern in which most TCR beta V segments were productive about 90% or about 30% of the time.

V was trimmed by 10 bases and J by 5 bases, leaving 15 bases between them. This CDR3 comprises 12 residues. Germline V gene data show CDR1 as LNHDA and CDR2 as SQIVND (reference sequence). The primer mix had 60 Vbeta and 13 Jbeta primers. Clones were read by immunoSEQ multiplex PCR, and TCRdb kept only the in-frame ones, dropping some. The sample data list about 51,000 clones. The receptor's source is a female donor in good health and CMV-seronegative. The J gene is TRBJ2-7, the V gene TRBV19; possibly TRBD1 for D (6 bases). Source material: PBMCs. In DNA, the CDR3 is TGTGCCACCCAATCAGGGGTAAACGAGCAGTACTTC. This sequence encodes CATQSGVNEQYF.